This is a list of T cell receptor beta chains from one sample in a study of T-cell memory formation after mild COVID-19. TCRdb re-derived calls from the 5' RACE reads in MiXCR, one entry per CDR3 protein. This table holds approximately 350,000 distinct CDR3 sequences, 25% to 30% found once. Sequencing was performed on PBMCs or a T cell subset sorted from them (not recorded which). The receptors were sampled from an adult woman who had mild COVID-19 (a few samples of this study predate the infection). Cell type and time point are not known. CDR3s include the opening cysteine and the closing phenylalanine or tryptophan. A D gene is named only where the DNA matches it firmly. The listing skips clone size in some rows; elsewhere it reads once, few, many or a size class.

v_gene	j_gene	d_gene	abundance	CDR3nt	CDR3aa
TRBV20-1	TRBJ2-5	TRBD2	NA	TGCAGTGCCATACGAACTAGCGGGGGGGCCCCTGAGACCCAGTACTTC	CSAIRTSGGAPETQYF
TRBV20-1	TRBJ1-1	NA	NA	TGCAGTGCTAGAGGAAGTTACTGGGACACTGAAGCTTTCTTT	CSARGSYWDTEAFF
TRBV2	TRBJ2-1	NA	few	TGTGCCAGCAGTGGTGGGCGGGGGCAGCACAATGAGCAGTTCTTC	CASSGGRGQHNEQFF
TRBV7-9	TRBJ2-4	NA	NA	TGTGCCAGCAGCTTAGTGGCAGGGAACAAAAACATTCAGTACTTC	CASSLVAGNKNIQYF
TRBV9	TRBJ1-1	NA	few	TGTGCCAGCAGCGCCGCGCGAGGGCGGATGAACACTGAAGCTTTCTTT	CASSAARGRMNTEAFF
TRBV12-3/TRBV12-4	TRBJ1-3	TRBD1	NA	TGTGCCAGCAGCAAGACAGGGGGATCTGGAAACACCATATATTTT	CASSKTGGSGNTIYF
TRBV11-2	TRBJ2-1	NA	NA	TGTGCCAGCAGCTACTCGGGACACCTCCTCAATGAGCAGTTCTTC	CASSYSGHLLNEQFF
TRBV5-1	TRBJ1-5	NA	few	TGCGCCAGCAGTAAAAGCACCGGGGACAATCAGCCCCAGCATTTT	CASSKSTGDNQPQHF
TRBV24-1	TRBJ2-2	TRBD1	few	TGTGCCACCGATTCCGGGACAGGGCATACCGGGGAGCTGTTTTTT	CATDSGTGHTGELFF
TRBV5-1	TRBJ1-2	NA	NA	TGCGCCAGCAGCTTCGACGGGGGCAAGGATGGCTACACCTTC	CASSFDGGKDGYTF
TRBV20-1	TRBJ2-7	NA	few	TGCAGTGCTAGGGCAGGGTTTCATTACGAGCAGTACTTC	CSARAGFHYEQYF
TRBV24-1	TRBJ2-7	TRBD1	NA	TGTGCCACCGAAGGACAGGGGTCCAACGAGCAGTACTTC	CATEGQGSNEQYF
TRBV2	TRBJ1-5	NA	NA	TGTGCCAGCAGTATGGACAGCTTTAGCCATCAGCCCCAGCATTTT	CASSMDSFSHQPQHF
TRBV4-3	TRBJ2-7	TRBD2	NA	TGCGCCAGCAGCCTACCACCCCGCGAGGGACTAGCGGACTCCTACGAGCAGTACTTC	CASSLPPREGLADSYEQYF
TRBV6-1	TRBJ2-6	NA	NA	TGTGCCAGCAGTGCACCCCAGGGACTGGGGGCTGGGGCCAACGTCCTGACTTTC	CASSAPQGLGAGANVLTF
TRBV30	TRBJ2-7	TRBD1	NA	TGTGCCTGGACCGCTAGGGGACAGGGGGCGCGCGAGCAGTACTTC	CAWTARGQGAREQYF
TRBV7-9	TRBJ1-2	NA	NA	TGTGCCAGCAGCTCTACCGGGACGGAGGACTATGGCTACACCTTC	CASSSTGTEDYGYTF
TRBV27	TRBJ2-5	NA	NA	TGTGCCAGCAGCTGGACGGTAGGCCAAGAGACCCAGTACTTC	CASSWTVGQETQYF
TRBV9	TRBJ2-1	NA	NA	TGTGCCAGCAGCGTACTCCAGGGGAACAATGAGCAGTTCTTC	CASSVLQGNNEQFF
TRBV2	TRBJ2-1	NA	NA	TGTGCCAGCAGCCGGTCTCCCGGGGTGTACGAGCAGTTCTTC	CASSRSPGVYEQFF
TRBV13	TRBJ2-2	NA	NA	TGTGCCAGCAGCCGGGAGAACACCGGGGAGCTGTTTTTT	CASSRENTGELFF